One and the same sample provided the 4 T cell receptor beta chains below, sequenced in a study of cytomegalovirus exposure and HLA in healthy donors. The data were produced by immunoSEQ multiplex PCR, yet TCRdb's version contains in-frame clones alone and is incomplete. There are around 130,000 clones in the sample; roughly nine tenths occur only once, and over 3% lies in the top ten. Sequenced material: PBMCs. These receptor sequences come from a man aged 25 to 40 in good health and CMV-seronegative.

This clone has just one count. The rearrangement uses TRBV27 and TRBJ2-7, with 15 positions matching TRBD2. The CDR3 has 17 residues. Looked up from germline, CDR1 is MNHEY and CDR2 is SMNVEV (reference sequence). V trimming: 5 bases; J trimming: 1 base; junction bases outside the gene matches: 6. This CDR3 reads CASSLGGTSGGSYEQYF. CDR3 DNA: TGTGCCAGCAGTCTGGGGGGGACTAGCGGGGGGTCCTACGAGCAGTACTTC.

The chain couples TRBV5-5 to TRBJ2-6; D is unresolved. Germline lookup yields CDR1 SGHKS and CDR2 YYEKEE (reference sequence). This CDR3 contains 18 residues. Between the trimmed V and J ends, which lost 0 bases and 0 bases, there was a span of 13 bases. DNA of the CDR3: TGTGCCAGCAGCTTGGGGAGCAGCCTCGCCTCTGGGGCCAACGTCCTGACTTTC. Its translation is CASSLGSSLASGANVLTF. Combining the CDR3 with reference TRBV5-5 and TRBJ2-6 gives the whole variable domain DAGVTQSPTHLIKTRGQQVTLRCSPISGHKSVSWYQQVLGQGPQFIFQYYEKEERGRGNFPDRFSARQFPNYSSELNVNALLLGDSALYLCASSLGSSLASGANVLTFGAGSRLTVL.

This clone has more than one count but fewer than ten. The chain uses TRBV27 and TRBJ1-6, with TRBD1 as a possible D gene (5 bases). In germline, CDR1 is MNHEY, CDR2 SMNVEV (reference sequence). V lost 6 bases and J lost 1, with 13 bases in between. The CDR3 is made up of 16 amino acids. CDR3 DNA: TGTGCCAGCAGGCGACAGATACAATCCTATAATTCACCCCTCCACTTT. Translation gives CASRRQIQSYNSPLHF.

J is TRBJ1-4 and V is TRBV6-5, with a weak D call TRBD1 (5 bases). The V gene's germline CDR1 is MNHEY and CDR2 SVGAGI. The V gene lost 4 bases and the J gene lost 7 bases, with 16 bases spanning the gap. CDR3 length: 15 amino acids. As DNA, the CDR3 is TGTGCCAGCAGTTTTCAGATGGGGCTAGGTGAAAAACTGTTTTTT. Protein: CASSFQMGLGEKLFF.